This record concerns one TCR beta chain sequence. Using immunoSEQ multiplex PCR, the repertoire was profiled, and TCRdb retains in-frame clones only, with some absent. The sample includes approximately 69,000 clones, approximately 96% of them seen just once. This specimen belongs to a study of technical replicates of blood from a handful of donors. The junction had 5 bases not matched to a gene; V was cut back by 3 bases and J by 2 bases. Germline-derived CDR1 and CDR2 are LNHNV and YYDKDF (reference sequence). The CDR3 extends over 16 amino acids. The V gene is TRBV15, the J gene TRBJ2-2, with TRBD1 identical over 8 bases. The TCR was taken from a human donor in good health. The sequenced sample was T cells isolated from PBMCs. In nucleotides, the CDR3 is TGTGCCACCAGCAGGAGGACAGGGAGAAACACCGGGGAGCTGTTTTTT. The encoded protein is CATSRRTGRNTGELFF.